These 15 T cell receptor beta chains originate from one sample sequenced in a study of vaccination effects on CD4 cells after COVID-19 (dated 2022 in TCRdb). The antigens these receptors bind are not known. Libraries were made using the immunoSEQ multiplex PCR assay. This is the immuneACCESS table as TCRdb keeps it, with only in-frame sequences that have V and J called. A part of the clones is gone; compared with another copy, unresolved V genes explain less than half, and the rest is unexplained. Within this sample are about 59,000 clones, with 78% of them counted one time only. Of the sample, roughly 2% is held by the ten largest clones. To identify antigen-specific CD4+ T cell clonotypes by their expansion, the ViraFEST assay first stimulated PBMC with viral peptide pools and then applied TCR sequencing. After about 10 days of culture, CD4+ T cells were isolated with the EasySep CD4+ T cell isolation kit. Each participant received two doses of an mRNA SARS-CoV-2 vaccine, either BNT162b2 or mRNA-1273.

This material consisted of CD4+ T cells from PBMCs cultured with HCoV-OC43 spike peptides, taken after COVID-19 vaccination. The meaning of the sample's cell subset or site label: HCoV-OC43 spike overlapping peptide pool stimulation. The receptors here all came from a human donor who received a COVID-19 vaccine.

The rearrangement uses TRBV18 and TRBJ1-5; D may be TRBD1 (5 bases). Trimming took off 1 base at V and 6 bases at J, with 7 bases between the two ends. CDR1 KGHSH and CDR2 LQKENI come from the germline V gene. The CDR3 is made up of 13 amino acids. CDR3 in DNA: TGTGCCAGCTCACCACTACAGGCTCAGCCCCAGCATTTT. Translation: CASSPLQAQPQHF.

The rearrangement joins TRBV19 to TRBJ1-1; tentatively, D is TRBD1 (5 bases). CDR3 length: 13 residues. V shed 4 bases and J shed 3 bases, with 9 bases lying between them. The germline gives CDR1 LNHDA, CDR2 SQIVND (reference sequence). CDR3 sequence reads: CASSTGFDTEAFF. The CDR3 DNA sequence: TGTGCCAGTAGTACAGGGTTTGACACTGAAGCTTTCTTT. Together with reference TRBV19 and TRBJ1-1, the CDR3 gives the full variable domain: DGGITQSPKYLFRKEGQNVTLSCEQNLNHDAMYWYRQDPGQGLRLIYYSQIVNDFQKGDIAEGYSVSREKKESFPLTVTSAQKNPTAFYLCASSTGFDTEAFFGQGTRLTVV.

This clone was recorded only once. This rearrangement joins TRBV6-6 to TRBJ1-1; no clear D gene. The CDR3 is 13 amino acids. V was trimmed by 0 bases and J by 2 bases, leaving 4 bases between them. The germline gives CDR1 MNHNY, CDR2 SVGAGI (reference sequence). In DNA form, the CDR3 reads TGTGCCAGCAGTTACTCAGATAACACTGAAGCTTTCTTT. Translated: CASSYSDNTEAFF.

The rearrangement uses TRBV5-1 and TRBJ2-3, with no clear D. CDR1 and CDR2 from the germline V gene are SGHRS and YFSETQ. Trimming pared 4 bases from V and 0 bases from J, leaving 12 bases between. The CDR3 loop spans 15 amino acids. The chain's CDR3 is CASSPSDTSTDTQYF. The CDR3 DNA reads TGCGCCAGCAGCCCCTCAGACACTAGCACAGATACGCAGTATTTT.

The V gene is TRBV30, the J gene TRBJ2-3; 7 bases match TRBD1. The germline gives CDR1 GTSNPN, CDR2 SVGIG (reference sequence). This CDR3 has 17 amino acids. Trimming took 0 bases from V and 1 from J; bases not matched to a gene: 10. The CDR3 sequence is CAWSVPRGYRGTDTQYF. The CDR3 region has the DNA TGTGCCTGGAGTGTTCCCAGGGGGTATAGGGGCACAGATACGCAGTATTTT.

This sequence joins TRBV5-1 and TRBJ1-6; TRBD1 is a possible D gene (5 bases). The germline V gene encodes CDR1 SGHRS and CDR2 YFSETQ. The ends were cut back, 6 bases at V and 7 bases at J, with 14 bases in the middle. The CDR3 consists of 14 residues. CDR3 sequence (DNA): TGCGCCAGCAAGACAGTCGGTCTGAATTCACCCCTCCACTTT. It specifies CASKTVGLNSPLHF.

This chain connects TRBV19 to TRBJ1-2; TRBD1 might be the D (6 bases). Per germline, CDR1 LNHDA and CDR2 SQIVND (reference sequence). This CDR3 comprises 14 residues. The V and J ends lost 3 bases and 4 bases respectively, with 12 bases between them. CDR3 in amino acids: CASSMGGGLYGYTF. CDR3 nucleotides: TGTGCCAGTAGTATGGGGGGCGGACTCTATGGCTACACCTTC.

The chain is built from TRBV6-5 and TRBJ1-2; a weak D match, TRBD1 (5 bases). The CDR3 extends over 16 amino acids. V was cut by 4 bases and J by 0 bases, with 15 bases left in between. Germline V gene lookup returns CDR1 MNHEY and CDR2 SVGAGI. The CDR3 here is CASSSPGTGANYGYTF. Here the CDR3 DNA reads TGTGCCAGCAGTTCCCCGGGGACGGGAGCTAACTATGGCTACACCTTC.

This chain connects TRBV6-5 to TRBJ1-2; D might be TRBD1 (6 bases). Trimming shortened V by 5 bases and J by 6 bases, and 10 bases separated the two germline ends. The germline gives CDR1 MNHEY, CDR2 SVGAGI. The CDR3 is made up of 12 amino acids. The CDR3 region is CASSKQGDGYTF. DNA of the CDR3: TGTGCCAGCAGTAAACAGGGAGATGGCTACACCTTC.

The chain joins TRBV4-1 to TRBJ2-3; 9 bases align to TRBD2. V shed 1 base and J 3 bases; nucleotides not matched to a gene: 5. This CDR3 is built from 16 residues. Germline V gene data show CDR1 as MGHRA and CDR2 as YSYEKL. CDR3 bases: TGCGCCAGCAGCCAAGGGCGGGGGGGAGGTACAGATACGCAGTATTTT. Protein sequence: CASSQGRGGGTDTQYF.

V gene TRBV21-1 combines with J gene TRBJ2-1; the table calls TRBD1, which could not be checked here. TRBV21-1 is noted as a pseudogene. The CDR3 loop spans 16 amino acids. CDR3 region: CASSLLTGGSYNEQFF. In DNA, the CDR3 is TGTGCCAGCAGCCTACTAACAGGGGGCTCTTACAATGAGCAGTTCTTC.

This rearrangement joins TRBV5-6 to TRBJ2-7; TRBD1 agrees at 8 bases. The J segment lost 0 bases and the V segment lost 0 bases, leaving 8 bases of the junction unmatched. The germline CDR1 and CDR2 sequences are SGHDT and YYEEEE. The CDR3 is 17 residues long. CDR3 nucleotide sequence: TGTGCCAGCAGCTTGGCTCGGACAGGGCAGAGCTCCTACGAGCAGTACGTC. This encodes CASSLARTGQSSYEQYV.

This clone was recorded a few times. The V and J genes are TRBV5-1 and TRBJ2-1; 7 nucleotides match TRBD2. The CDR3 length is 16 residues. V dropped 3 bases and J dropped 3; count of bases not matched to a gene: 9. Germline V gene sequence: CDR1 SGHRS, CDR2 YFSETQ. CDR3 nucleotide sequence: TGCGCCAGCAGCTCGTGGGGGGGACTCCTCTACAATGAGCAGTTCTTC. Residues: CASSSWGGLLYNEQFF.

The rearrangement joins TRBV2 to TRBJ2-5; D is undetermined. The CDR3 is 10 residues long. Germline assignment: CDR1 SNHLY and CDR2 FYNNEI. V shed 5 bases and J shed 5 bases, with 3 bases lying between them. The CDR3 sequence is CASSRETQYF. DNA of the CDR3: TGTGCCAGCAGTAGGGAGACCCAGTACTTC.

This clone was observed a few times. This chain uses TRBV10-1 with TRBJ2-1, with TRBD2 as a possible D gene (7 bases). The CDR3 extends over 13 amino acids. Germline-derived CDR1 and CDR2 are WNHNN and SYGVQD (reference sequence). V was pared by 4 bases and J by 7 bases, with 11 bases between. The CDR3 here is CASSAEGGNEQFF. The CDR3 bases are TGCGCCAGCAGTGCGGAGGGGGGGAATGAGCAGTTCTTC.